Below are 21 T cell receptor beta chains sequenced from a single sample in a study of cytomegalovirus exposure and HLA in healthy donors. The PCR was carried out with 60 Vbeta primers and 13 Jbeta primers. TCRdb's copy holds only in-frame clones and misses some; the assay was immunoSEQ multiplex PCR. The data contain 55,000 to 70,000 clones, 75% to 85% of them seen just once; the ten biggest clones take up about 8%. Sequencing input: PBMCs. The source is a man younger than 35 in good health and CMV-seropositive.

DNA for the CDR3: TGTGCCAGCAGCCCACTAGTCGGGCAAGAGACCCAGTACTTC. Amino acid sequence: CASSPLVGQETQYF. V gene TRBV14 combines with J gene TRBJ2-5, with D perhaps TRBD2 (5 bases). The V gene's germline CDR1 is SGHDN and CDR2 FVKESK. V lost 4 bases to trimming and J lost 2 bases, with 11 bases between them. This CDR3 contains 14 residues.

The chain employs TRBV6-1 and TRBJ1-2, with a weak D call TRBD1 (5 bases). Trimming removed 3 bases from V and 5 bases from J, with 7 bases in between. Germline CDR1 reads MNHNS; CDR2 reads SASEGT. This CDR3 comprises 12 residues. For the CDR3, the DNA is TGTGCCAGCAGTGAGGGGGGTTATGGCTACACCTTC. Amino acids: CASSEGGYGYTF.

Only a few counts were recorded for this clone. The chain links TRBV14 to TRBJ2-2, with 8 bases lining up with TRBD1. The trim removed 4 bases at V and 1 base at J, leaving 5 bases unmatched. The CDR3 has 16 residues. Looked up from germline, CDR1 is SGHDN and CDR2 is FVKESK. The CDR3 loop is CASSPTDRVNTGELFF. The CDR3 region has the DNA TGTGCCAGCAGCCCCACGGACAGGGTGAACACCGGGGAGCTGTTTTTT.

The J gene is TRBJ2-7, the V gene TRBV7-8; D gene unclear. The CDR3 extends over 13 amino acids. V was pared by 0 bases and J by 1 base, with 4 bases between. Per germline, CDR1 SGHVS and CDR2 FQNEAQ. CDR3 amino acids: CASSLAKSYEQYF. In DNA, the CDR3 is TGTGCCAGCAGCTTAGCCAAATCCTACGAGCAGTACTTC. Supplemented by reference TRBV7-8 and TRBJ2-7, the full variable domain reads GAGVSQSPRYKVAKRGQDVALRCDPISGHVSLFWYQQALGQGPEFLTYFQNEAQLDKSGLPSDRFFAERPEGSVSTLKIQRTQQEDSAVYLCASSLAKSYEQYFGPGTRLTVT.

V gene TRBV2 combines with J gene TRBJ2-3; 9 bases map to TRBD2. V was clipped by 1 base and J by 1 base; unmatched bases: 3. This CDR3 has 16 residues. The germline gives CDR1 SNHLY, CDR2 FYNNEI. This CDR3 is CASSEGKRGGTDTQYF. The CDR3 DNA is TGTGCCAGCAGTGAAGGCAAGCGGGGGGGCACAGATACGCAGTATTTT.

This sequence joins TRBV5-1 and TRBJ2-7; tentative D call: TRBD2 (5 bases). This CDR3 spans 15 amino acids. V was pared by 3 bases and J by 5 bases, with 18 bases between. The germline V gene has CDR1 SGHRS and CDR2 YFSETQ. CDR3 DNA: TGCGCCAGCAGCTCCGGAGAACTAGAAATCCACGAGCAGTACTTC. Protein sequence: CASSSGELEIHEQYF.

V usage is TRBV30 and J usage is TRBJ2-1, with unresolved D. The CDR3 totals 14 residues. Germline-derived CDR1 and CDR2 are GTSNPN and SVGIG (reference sequence). V was clipped by 0 bases and J by 6 bases, with 12 bases between them. CDR3 coding DNA: TGTGCCTGGAGTGTATTATCCGTTCGCAATGAGCAGTTCTTC. Translating gives CAWSVLSVRNEQFF. The variable domain in full, with the rest retrieved from reference TRBV30 and TRBJ2-1, is SQTIHQWPATLVQPVGSPLSLECTVEGTSNPNLYWYRQAAGRGLQLLFYSVGIGQISSEVPQNLSASRPQDRQFILSSKKLLLSDSGFYLCAWSVLSVRNEQFFGPGTRLTVL.

The chain links TRBV25-1 to TRBJ1-2; 12 positions agree with TRBD1. V was pared by 3 bases and J by 5 bases, with 4 bases of the junction left unmatched. The CDR3 consists of 15 residues. The V gene's germline CDR1 is MGHDK and CDR2 SYGVNS. CDR3 in amino acids: CASSDSGQGAYGYTF. For the CDR3, the DNA is TGTGCCAGCAGTGATTCGGGACAGGGGGCTTATGGCTACACCTTC.

The chain employs TRBV5-1 and TRBJ1-5; a weak D match, TRBD1 (6 bases). The CDR3 is 14 residues long. V gave up 2 bases and J gave up 8 bases, with 14 bases separating them. CDR1 is SGHRS, CDR2 YFSETQ, per germline. In DNA form, the CDR3 reads TGCGCCAGCAGCTTCACGGGACCAGGGGAGCCCCAGCATTTT. Encoded protein: CASSFTGPGEPQHF.

The chain has TRBV4-1 and TRBJ1-6; TRBD1 matches at 9 bases. Germline CDR1 is MGHRA and CDR2 is YSYEKL. V lost 2 bases, J lost 6 bases, and 2 bases stayed unmatched. This CDR3 has 15 residues. The DNA for the CDR3 is TGCGCCAGCAGCCAACACAGGGGGCCTAATTCACCCCTCCACTTT. It codes for CASSQHRGPNSPLHF.

The chain uses TRBV25-1 and TRBJ1-2, with D tentatively TRBD1 (6 bases). The ends were cut back, 7 bases at V and 8 bases at J, with 17 bases in the middle. The CDR3 has 13 residues. Germline V gene sequence: CDR1 MGHDK, CDR2 SYGVNS. The CDR3 sequence: CASMGDTAWGYTF. The DNA for the CDR3 is TGTGCCAGCATGGGGGACACGGCCTGGGGCTACACCTTC.

The CDR3: CASSLSADGAYEQYF. The CDR3 coding sequence is TGTGCCAGCAGCTTATCGGCGGACGGGGCCTACGAGCAGTACTTC. The chain joins TRBV7-9 to TRBJ2-7, with a possible D match to TRBD2 (5 bases). V lost 2 bases, J lost 2 bases, and 13 bases lay in between. Germline V CDR1 and CDR2: SEHNR, FQNEAQ (reference sequence). The CDR3 runs to 15 residues.

This rearrangement joins TRBV7-9 to TRBJ1-2; D gene unclear. The CDR3 consists of 13 residues. V dropped 5 bases and J dropped 8 bases, with 15 bases sitting between them. Looked up from germline, CDR1 is SEHNR and CDR2 is FQNEAQ (reference sequence). The CDR3 sequence is CASSLFEARGYTF. The CDR3, as DNA: TGTGCCAGCAGCCTTTTTGAGGCCCGGGGCTACACCTTC.

This clone turned up a few times. The CDR3 DNA reads as TGCGCCAGCAGCTTGGGTTCAGGGGAAGCTTTCTTT. Translated: CASSLGSGEAFF. The rearrangement joins TRBV5-1 to TRBJ1-1, with TRBD1 as a possible D gene (5 bases). V was cut by 0 bases and J by 8 bases, with 8 bases left in between. This CDR3 has 12 amino acids. In germline, CDR1 is SGHRS, CDR2 YFSETQ. Variable domain in full (rest from reference TRBV5-1 and TRBJ1-1): KAGVTQTPRYLIKTRGQQVTLSCSPISGHRSVSWYQQTPGQGLQFLFEYFSETQRNKGNFPGRFSGRQFSNSRSEMNVSTLELGDSALYLCASSLGSGEAFFGQGTRLTVV.

The V gene is TRBV14, the J gene TRBJ1-1; D is unresolved. The CDR3 totals 14 residues. CDR1 and CDR2 from the germline V gene are SGHDN and FVKESK. Trimming removed 5 bases at V and 0 bases at J, with 10 bases between. The CDR3 region is CASSLNRVNTEAFF. The CDR3 DNA follows: TGTGCCAGCAGCTTAAACAGAGTGAACACTGAAGCTTTCTTT.

The chain recombines TRBV7-9 with TRBJ1-1; the match to TRBD1 covers 8 bases. Trimming cost V 7 bases and J 3 bases; bases outside gene matches: 10. This CDR3 has 15 amino acids. Germline CDR1 is SEHNR and CDR2 is FQNEAQ (reference sequence). Written as DNA, the CDR3 is TGTGCCAGCACCCCACCCCAGGGGGCTTACACTGAAGCTTTCTTT. Amino acids: CASTPPQGAYTEAFF. The whole variable domain, filled in from reference TRBV7-9 and TRBJ1-1, reads DTGVSQNPRHKITKRGQNVTFRCDPISEHNRLYWYRQTLGQGPEFLTYFQNEAQLEKSRLLSDRFSAERPKGSFSTLEIQRTEQGDSAMYLCASTPPQGAYTEAFFGQGTRLTVV.

The chain uses TRBV5-6 and TRBJ1-2; 7 bases map to TRBD1. Trimming at V came to 4 bases and at J to 6 bases, leaving 3 bases not matched to a gene. CDR3 size: 12 residues. Germline assignment: CDR1 SGHDT and CDR2 YYEEEE. The CDR3, as DNA: TGTGCCAGCAGCCCCGACAGGGATGGCTACACCTTC. Translating gives CASSPDRDGYTF.

The CDR3 region has the DNA TGTGCCTGGAGTGTATGGGCAGGGCATGATGGTGGCTACACCTTC. It specifies CAWSVWAGHDGGYTF. The chain employs TRBV30 and TRBJ1-2; D may be TRBD1 (5 bases). V dropped 0 bases and J dropped 7 bases, with 18 bases sitting between them. Germline V gene sequence: CDR1 GTSNPN, CDR2 SVGIG (reference sequence). CDR3 length equals 15 residues.

The chain recombines TRBV7-9 with TRBJ2-3, with 7 bases identical to TRBD2. V lost 4 bases to trimming and J lost 0 bases; unmatched junction nucleotides: 7. The length of the CDR3 is 16 residues. Germline V gives CDR1 SEHNR, CDR2 FQNEAQ (reference sequence). CDR3 amino acids: CASSWPSGASTDTQYF. The CDR3 coding sequence is TGTGCCAGCAGCTGGCCCAGCGGGGCTAGCACAGATACGCAGTATTTT.

The rearrangement uses TRBV30 and TRBJ2-7; D is perhaps TRBD2 (5 bases). V lost 0 bases to trimming and J lost 5 bases, with 5 bases between them. The germline gives CDR1 GTSNPN, CDR2 SVGIG (reference sequence). This CDR3 is built from 11 residues. The CDR3 coding sequence is TGTGCCTGGAGTGTACTAGACGAGCAGTACTTC. It translates to CAWSVLDEQYF.

The CDR3 DNA is TGTGCCAGCAGCGCGGGACTAGTTGCCTACAATGAGCAGTTCTTC. The encoded protein is CASSAGLVAYNEQFF. This rearrangement joins TRBV2 to TRBJ2-1; the match to TRBD2 covers 8 bases. Unmatched junction bases numbered 6, after V lost 6 bases and J lost 2 bases. Looked up from germline, CDR1 is SNHLY and CDR2 is FYNNEI. The CDR3 extends over 15 amino acids. Drawing the rest from reference TRBV2 and TRBJ2-1, the complete variable domain is EPEVTQTPSHQVTQMGQEVILRCVPISNHLYFYWYRQILGQKVEFLVSFYNNEISEKSEIFDDQFSVERPDGSNFTLKIRSTKLEDSAMYFCASSAGLVAYNEQFFGPGTRLTVL.